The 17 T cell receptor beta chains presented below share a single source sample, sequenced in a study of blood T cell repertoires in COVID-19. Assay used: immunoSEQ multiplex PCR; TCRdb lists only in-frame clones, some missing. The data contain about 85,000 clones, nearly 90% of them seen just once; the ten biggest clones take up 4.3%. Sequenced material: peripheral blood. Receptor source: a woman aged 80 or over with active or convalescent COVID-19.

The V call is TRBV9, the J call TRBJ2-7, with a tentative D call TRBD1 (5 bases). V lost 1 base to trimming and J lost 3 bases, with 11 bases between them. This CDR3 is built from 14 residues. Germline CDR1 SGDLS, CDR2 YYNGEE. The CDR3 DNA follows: TGTGCCAGCAGCGTATCCCCCGACAGCTACGAGCAGTACTTC. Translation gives CASSVSPDSYEQYF. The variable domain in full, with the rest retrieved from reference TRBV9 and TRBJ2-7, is DSGVTQTPKHLITATGQRVTLRCSPRSGDLSVYWYQQSLDQGLQFLIQYYNGEERAKGNILERFSAQQFPDLHSELNLSSLELGDSALYFCASSVSPDSYEQYFGPGTRLTVT.

CDR3 residues: CASSRLGDGYTF. The CDR3 coding sequence is TGTGCCAGCAGCCGCCTGGGCGATGGCTACACCTTC. This chain joins TRBV6-5 and TRBJ1-2, with unresolved D. Germline CDR1 and CDR2: MNHEY and SVGAGI. The ends were cut back, 6 bases at V and 6 bases at J, with 11 bases in the middle. The CDR3 totals 12 residues.

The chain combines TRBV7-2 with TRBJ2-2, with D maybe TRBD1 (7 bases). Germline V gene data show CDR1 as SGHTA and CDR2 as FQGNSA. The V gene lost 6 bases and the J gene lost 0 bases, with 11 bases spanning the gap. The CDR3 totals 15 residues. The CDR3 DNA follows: TGTGCCAGCAGGCGGGACAGAACGAACACCGGGGAGCTGTTTTTT. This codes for CASRRDRTNTGELFF.

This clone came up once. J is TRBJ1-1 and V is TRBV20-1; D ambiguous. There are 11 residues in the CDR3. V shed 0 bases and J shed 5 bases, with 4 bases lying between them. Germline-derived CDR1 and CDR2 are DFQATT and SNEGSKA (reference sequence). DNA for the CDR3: TGCAGTGCTAGAGACCATACTGAAGCTTTCTTT. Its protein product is CSARDHTEAFF.

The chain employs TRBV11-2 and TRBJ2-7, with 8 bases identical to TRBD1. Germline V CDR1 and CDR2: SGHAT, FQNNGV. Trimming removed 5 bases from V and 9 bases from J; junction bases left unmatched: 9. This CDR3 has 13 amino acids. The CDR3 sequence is CASSPDRAARQYF. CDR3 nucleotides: TGTGCCAGCAGCCCGGACAGGGCGGCTCGGCAGTACTTC. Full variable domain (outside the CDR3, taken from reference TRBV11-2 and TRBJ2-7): EAGVAQSPRYKIIEKRQSVAFWCNPISGHATLYWYQQILGQGPKLLIQFQNNGVVDDSQLPKDRFSAERLKGVDSTLKIQPAKLEDSAVYLCASSPDRAARQYFGPGTRLTVT.

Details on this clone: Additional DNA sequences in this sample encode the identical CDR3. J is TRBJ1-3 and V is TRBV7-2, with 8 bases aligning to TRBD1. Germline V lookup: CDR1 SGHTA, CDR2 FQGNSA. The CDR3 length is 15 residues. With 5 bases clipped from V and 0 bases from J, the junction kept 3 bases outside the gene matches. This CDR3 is CASSRTGSSGNTIYF. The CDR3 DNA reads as TGTGCCAGCAGCCGGACAGGGTCCTCTGGAAACACCATATATTTT.

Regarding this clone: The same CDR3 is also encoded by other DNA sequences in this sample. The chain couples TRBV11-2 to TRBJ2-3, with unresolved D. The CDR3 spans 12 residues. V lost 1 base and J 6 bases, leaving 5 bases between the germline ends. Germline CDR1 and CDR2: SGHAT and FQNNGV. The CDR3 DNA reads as TGTGCCAGCAGCTTAGCCCGGGATACGCAGTATTTT. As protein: CASSLARDTQYF.

In nucleotides, the CDR3 is TGCGCCAGCAGCCAAGATCTTAGAAGCTACGAGCAGTACTTC. Translating gives CASSQDLRSYEQYF. The chain recombines TRBV4-3 with TRBJ2-7, with D unclear. Trimming left V 0 bases short and J 3 bases short, with 9 bases between. Germline-derived CDR1 and CDR2 are LGHNA and YSLEER. The CDR3 sequence is 14 residues long.

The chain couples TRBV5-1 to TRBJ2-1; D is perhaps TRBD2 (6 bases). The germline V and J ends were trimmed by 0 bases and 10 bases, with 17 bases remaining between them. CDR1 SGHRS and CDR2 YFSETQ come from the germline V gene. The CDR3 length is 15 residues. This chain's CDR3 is CASSLEVGGRSEQFF. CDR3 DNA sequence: TGCGCCAGCAGCTTGGAGGTTGGGGGGAGGAGCGAGCAGTTCTTC.

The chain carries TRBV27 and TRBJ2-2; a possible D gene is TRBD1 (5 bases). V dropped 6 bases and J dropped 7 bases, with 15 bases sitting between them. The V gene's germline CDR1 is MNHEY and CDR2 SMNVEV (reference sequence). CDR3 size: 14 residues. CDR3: CASSPGRQGGELFF. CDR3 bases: TGTGCCAGCAGCCCAGGACGTCAGGGCGGGGAGCTGTTTTTT.

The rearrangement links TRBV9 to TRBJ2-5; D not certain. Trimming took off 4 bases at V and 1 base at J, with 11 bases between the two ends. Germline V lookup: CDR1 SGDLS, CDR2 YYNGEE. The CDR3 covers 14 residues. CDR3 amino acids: CASSQSSLQETQYF. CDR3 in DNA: TGTGCCAGCAGCCAATCGAGCCTCCAAGAGACCCAGTACTTC.

This CDR3 is CASSTFKGQDYGYTF. CDR3 sequence (DNA): TGTGCCAGCAGTACCTTCAAGGGACAGGACTATGGCTACACCTTC. The chain uses TRBV27 and TRBJ1-2; 8 positions match TRBD1. CDR1 is MNHEY, CDR2 SMNVEV, per germline (reference sequence). The CDR3 is 15 amino acids. The ends lost 5 bases at V and 3 bases at J; junction bases unmatched: 8.

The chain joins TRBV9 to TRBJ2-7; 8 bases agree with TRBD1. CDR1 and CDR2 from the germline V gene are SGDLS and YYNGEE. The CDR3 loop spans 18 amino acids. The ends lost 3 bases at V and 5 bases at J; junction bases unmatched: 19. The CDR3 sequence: CASSGPSTGGDIIHEQYF. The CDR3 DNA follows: TGTGCCAGCAGCGGCCCTTCAACAGGGGGAGATATAATCCACGAGCAGTACTTC.

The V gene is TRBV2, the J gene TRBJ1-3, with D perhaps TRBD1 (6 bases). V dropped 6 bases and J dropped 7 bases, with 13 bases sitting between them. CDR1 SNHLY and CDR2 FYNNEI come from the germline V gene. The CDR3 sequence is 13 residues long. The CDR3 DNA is TGTGCCAGCAGGGACAGTGATCGGAACACCATATATTTT. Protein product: CASRDSDRNTIYF.

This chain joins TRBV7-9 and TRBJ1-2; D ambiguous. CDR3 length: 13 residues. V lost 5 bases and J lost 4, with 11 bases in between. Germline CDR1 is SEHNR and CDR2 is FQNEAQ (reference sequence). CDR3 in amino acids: CASSPAASYGYTF. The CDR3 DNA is TGTGCCAGCAGCCCTGCAGCTAGCTATGGCTACACCTTC.

CDR3 nucleotides: TGTGCCAGCTCACCCCGTCGGGAGCGGGAGATCGACGAGCAGTACTTC. Amino acid sequence: CASSPRREREIDEQYF. The rearrangement links TRBV18 to TRBJ2-7; 8 bases are shared with TRBD2. Per the germline V gene, CDR1 is KGHSH and CDR2 is LQKENI. The V and J ends lost 3 bases and 5 bases, in that order; junction bases with no gene match: 12. CDR3 size: 16 residues. The variable domain in full, completed from reference TRBV18 and TRBJ2-7, reads NAGVMQNPRHLVRRRGQEARLRCSPMKGHSHVYWYRQLPEEGLKFMVYLQKENIIDESGMPKERFSAEFPKEGPSILRIQQVVRGDSAAYFCASSPRREREIDEQYFGPGTRLTVT.

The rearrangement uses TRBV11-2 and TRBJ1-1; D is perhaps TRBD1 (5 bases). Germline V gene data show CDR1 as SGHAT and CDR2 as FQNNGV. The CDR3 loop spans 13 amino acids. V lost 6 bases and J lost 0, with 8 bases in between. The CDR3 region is CASSQDMNTEAFF. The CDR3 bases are TGTGCCAGCAGTCAGGACATGAACACTGAAGCTTTCTTT. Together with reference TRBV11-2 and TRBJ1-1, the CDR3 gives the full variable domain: EAGVAQSPRYKIIEKRQSVAFWCNPISGHATLYWYQQILGQGPKLLIQFQNNGVVDDSQLPKDRFSAERLKGVDSTLKIQPAKLEDSAVYLCASSQDMNTEAFFGQGTRLTVV.